Below are 8 T cell receptor beta chains sequenced from a single sample in a study of blood T cell repertoires in COVID-19. The data were produced by immunoSEQ multiplex PCR, yet TCRdb's version contains in-frame clones alone and is incomplete. The sample includes 130,000 to 150,000 clones, approximately 81% seen only once; the top ten take roughly 2.5%. Material: peripheral blood. These receptors were collected from a human donor with acute or convalescent COVID-19. The donor label of this sample is uncertain.

The chain uses TRBV3-1 (or the pseudogene TRBV3-2) and TRBJ1-4, with no clear D. There are 16 residues in the CDR3. Trimming took off 4 bases at V and 5 bases at J, with 17 bases between the two ends. CDR1 and CDR2 (germline): LGHDT, YNNKEL (reference sequence). This CDR3 is CASSLQVYSQNEKLFF. CDR3 nucleotides: TGTGCCAGCAGCCTACAAGTATATAGCCAGAATGAAAAACTGTTTTTT.

The chain has TRBV25-1 and TRBJ2-3; D perhaps matches TRBD1 (6 bases). Trimming stripped 5 bases from V and 1 base from J, with 13 bases between. The CDR3 has 15 amino acids. Looked up from germline, CDR1 is MGHDK and CDR2 is SYGVNS. CDR3 protein: CASSNRALGTDTQYF. In DNA form, the CDR3 reads TGTGCCAGCAGTAACAGGGCCCTGGGCACAGATACGCAGTATTTT.

The V gene is TRBV29-1, the J gene TRBJ1-3, with D tentatively TRBD1 (5 bases). The CDR3 sequence is 14 residues long. V lost 7 bases, J lost 0 bases, and 13 bases lay in between. CDR1 SQVTM and CDR2 ANQGSEA come from the germline V gene. CDR3 in amino acids: CSGRRDLSGNTIYF. CDR3 in DNA: TGCAGCGGAAGGAGGGACCTCTCTGGAAACACCATATATTTT.

This clone was counted once. The chain carries TRBV12-3 or TRBV12-4 and TRBJ2-1; D might be TRBD2 (5 bases). The V gene lost 6 bases and the J gene lost 7 bases, with 10 bases spanning the gap. The CDR3 length is 12 residues. This chain's CDR3 is CASRTTRNEQFF. DNA of the CDR3: TGTGCCAGCAGGACCACTAGAAATGAGCAGTTCTTC.

The chain recombines TRBV11-1 with TRBJ2-3; tentatively, D is TRBD1 (7 bases). Per germline, CDR1 SGHAT and CDR2 FQDESV (reference sequence). V was clipped by 3 bases and J by 2 bases, with 9 bases between them. The CDR3 runs to 14 residues. The CDR3, as DNA: TGTGCCAGCAGCTTCAGGGGGGTCACAGATACGCAGTATTTT. This translates into CASSFRGVTDTQYF.

The chain employs TRBV10-3 and TRBJ1-5, with D hard to call. Looked up from germline, CDR1 is ENHRY and CDR2 is SYGVKD. CDR3 length equals 18 residues. The V end was cut by 4 bases, the J end by 1 base, with 20 bases between. The CDR3 sequence: CAISGKGGRGSSNQPQHF. The CDR3 nucleotides are TGTGCCATCAGTGGGAAGGGAGGGAGAGGCTCGAGCAATCAGCCCCAGCATTTT.

This chain joins TRBV5-6 and TRBJ1-1, with D hard to call. From germline, CDR1 is SGHDT and CDR2 YYEEEE. The ends were cut back, 4 bases at V and 3 bases at J, with 10 bases in the middle. This CDR3 region has 13 residues. CDR3 DNA: TGTGCCAGCAGCGGTACGGGTTACACTGAAGCTTTCTTT. Encoded protein: CASSGTGYTEAFF.

In its sample, this clone was seen a few times. The rearrangement uses TRBV30 and TRBJ1-6; D unclear. The CDR3 is 13 amino acids. V was cut by 0 bases and J by 8 bases, with 8 bases left in between. Per germline, CDR1 GTSNPN and CDR2 SVGIG (reference sequence). The CDR3 is CAWSVNQYSPLHF. The CDR3 bases are TGTGCCTGGAGTGTAAATCAGTATTCACCCCTCCACTTT.